The 12 T cell receptor beta chains listed next were all sequenced from one sample in a study of T cells in Graves' hyperthyroidism and ophthalmopathy (dated by TCRdb to the late 2010s). Library preparation employed multiplex PCR. These reads were obtained on an Illumina HiSeq 2000. The TCR beta CDR3 regions were amplified from RNA transcripts. The first round of RT-PCR for the TCR CDR3 was performed with the HTBI primer set and the Qiagen OneStep RT-PCR kit. Using fastp at Q25 and MiXCR, TCRdb reprocessed the public reads and kept productive beta chains. Here each entry gathers all rows of one CDR3 protein and keeps the most common genes and DNA. The sample profile shows 700,000 or so distinct CDR3 sequences; less than 20% of them were found once. Under 8.5% of the sample goes to the ten largest clones. The sample taken for sequencing was blood. The receptor set was obtained from a young man with Graves' hyperthyroidism.

This clonotype was picked up a small number of times. This chain uses TRBV7-9 with TRBJ2-1; the match to TRBD2 covers 14 bases. V shed 6 bases and J 10 bases; nucleotides not matched to a gene: 11. Per the germline V gene, CDR1 is SEHNR and CDR2 is FQNEAQ (reference sequence). The CDR3 loop spans 16 amino acids. CDR3 bases: TGTGCCAGCAGGGATCCGGTACGACTAGCGGGAGGGGAGCAGTTCTTC. It specifies CASRDPVRLAGGEQFF.

The chain joins TRBV19 to TRBJ1-4; D not certain. Germline V gene sequence: CDR1 LNHDA, CDR2 SQIVND (reference sequence). This CDR3 has 15 residues. V was trimmed by 6 bases and J by 0 bases, leaving 11 bases between them. CDR3: CASRKDGATNEKLFF. CDR3 coding DNA: TGTGCCAGTAGGAAGGACGGTGCAACTAATGAAAAACTGTTTTTT.

The chain carries TRBV2 and TRBJ2-6, with 9 positions matching TRBD1. The length of the CDR3 is 18 residues. The germline gives CDR1 SNHLY, CDR2 FYNNEI. V was pared by 4 bases and J by 0 bases, with 7 bases of the junction left unmatched. The CDR3 DNA sequence: TGTGCCAGCAGTGGCCGCGGACAGGGGAGCTCTGGGGCCAACGTCCTGACTTTC. Amino acid sequence: CASSGRGQGSSGANVLTF.

At least ten counts were recorded for this clonotype. The genes are TRBV7-2 and TRBJ2-3, with D uncertain. This CDR3 region has 15 residues. V dropped 1 base and J dropped 2 bases, with 10 bases sitting between them. CDR1 SGHTA and CDR2 FQGNSA come from the germline V gene. The CDR3 loop reads CASSLDARFTDTQYF. CDR3 nucleotides: TGTGCCAGCAGCTTAGATGCGCGGTTCACAGATACGCAGTATTTT.

This clonotype showed up just a few times. The V gene is TRBV5-1, the J gene TRBJ2-3; TRBD2 agrees at 12 bases. J gave up 2 bases and V 4 bases, and 5 bases lay outside the gene matches. There are 16 residues in the CDR3. Germline V gives CDR1 SGHRS, CDR2 YFSETQ. The CDR3 region has the DNA TGCGCCAGCAGCCTCCGGACTAGCGGGGTCACAGATACGCAGTATTTT. This translates into CASSLRTSGVTDTQYF.

This clonotype occurred a few times. The chain joins TRBV7-2 to TRBJ1-2; weak D call: TRBD1 (6 bases). The CDR3 is 13 residues long. The germline V gene has CDR1 SGHTA and CDR2 FQGNSA. V was clipped by 5 bases and J by 9 bases, with 16 bases between them. The CDR3, as DNA: TGTGCCAGCAGCGTCCGGGACACACCAAGCTACACCTTC. Protein product: CASSVRDTPSYTF.

This clonotype has just a few counts. This chain uses TRBV7-9 with TRBJ1-2; the match to TRBD1 covers 7 bases. Germline loops: CDR1 SEHNR, CDR2 FQNEAQ (reference sequence). J lost 6 bases, V lost 5 bases, and 9 bases had no gene match. The CDR3 contains 14 residues. CDR3 sequence: CASSIDREDDGYTF. CDR3 DNA: TGTGCCAGCAGCATAGACAGGGAGGATGATGGCTACACCTTC.

This clonotype has just a few counts. This chain links TRBV5-1 with TRBJ2-1; no reliable D call. The V end was cut by 2 bases, the J end by 7 bases, with 13 bases between. Germline loops: CDR1 SGHRS, CDR2 YFSETQ. The CDR3 runs 14 residues. As DNA, the CDR3 is TGCGCCAGCAGCTTCCATAAAGTAGGGAATGAGCAGTTCTTC. It encodes CASSFHKVGNEQFF.

This clonotype showed up just a few times. A read error may explain this, as a much larger clone is one base away. The gene calls are TRBV18 and TRBJ1-5; D remains ambiguous. The CDR3 extends over 16 amino acids. The V gene's germline CDR1 is KGHSH and CDR2 LQKENI. V dropped 4 bases and J dropped 0 bases, with 13 bases sitting between them. The CDR3 sequence: CASSRRVTVSNQPQHF. The CDR3 DNA is TGTGCCAGCTCACGACGGGTTACGGTTAGCAATCAGCCCCAGCATTTT.

In regard to this clonotype: A much larger clonotype is one base distant, so this may be a read error. The chain recombines TRBV6-1 with TRBJ1-2; TRBD1 matches 9 bases. This CDR3 spans 15 amino acids. Looked up from germline, CDR1 is MNHNS and CDR2 is SASEGT. With 8 bases clipped from V and 2 bases from J, the junction kept 9 bases outside the gene matches. The DNA for the CDR3 is TGTGCCAGCGGCCCGACAGGGGGGTCGAACTATGGCTACACCTTC. Translated, it gives CASGPTGGSNYGYTF.

This clonotype has ten or more counts. The chain uses TRBV15 and TRBJ1-2, with D possibly TRBD1 on 5 matching bases. V lost 0 bases to trimming and J lost 6 bases, with 11 bases between them. The CDR3 is 14 residues long. Germline V gene lookup returns CDR1 LNHNV and CDR2 YYDKDF (reference sequence). The CDR3 reads CATSRENRIDGYTF. The CDR3 DNA is TGTGCCACCAGCAGAGAAAACAGGATTGATGGCTACACCTTC.

This clonotype was found a few times. The chain couples TRBV7-2 to TRBJ2-2, with 7 nucleotides matching TRBD1. The CDR3 totals 14 residues. The germline V gene encodes CDR1 SGHTA and CDR2 FQGNSA. After removal of 5 bases from V and 5 bases from J, the junction contained 5 bases not matched to a gene. CDR3: CASSQQGVTGELFF. The CDR3 DNA reads TGTGCCAGCAGCCAGCAGGGGGTAACCGGGGAGCTGTTTTTT. The full variable domain, in which reference TRBV7-2 and TRBJ2-2 provide the parts outside the CDR3, is GAGVSQSPSNKVTEKGKDVELRCDPISGHTALYWYRQSLGQGLEFLIYFQGNSAPDKSGLPSDRFSAERTGGSVSTLTIQRTQQEDSAVYLCASSQQGVTGELFFGEGSRLTVL.